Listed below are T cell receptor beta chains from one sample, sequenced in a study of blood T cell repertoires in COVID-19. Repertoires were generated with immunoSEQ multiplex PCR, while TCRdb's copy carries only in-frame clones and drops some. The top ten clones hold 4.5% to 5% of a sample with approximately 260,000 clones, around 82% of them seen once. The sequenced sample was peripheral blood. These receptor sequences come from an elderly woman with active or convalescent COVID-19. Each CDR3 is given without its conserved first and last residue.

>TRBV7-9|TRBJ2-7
ASSLAGPYEQY
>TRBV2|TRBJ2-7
ASSEGWRYYEQY
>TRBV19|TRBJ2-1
ASSSRDRYNEQF
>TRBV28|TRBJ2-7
ASSLLERGYEQY
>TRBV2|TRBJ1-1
ASSVGRDTEAF
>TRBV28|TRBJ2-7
ASRHGTGDFFEQY
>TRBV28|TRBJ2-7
ASRASSGGTYEQY
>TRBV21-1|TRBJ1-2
ASTRLVRGVYGYT
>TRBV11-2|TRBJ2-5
ASSLVRLPETQY
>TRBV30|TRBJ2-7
AWSGSAGSEQY
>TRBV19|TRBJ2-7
ASSPAGVNEQY
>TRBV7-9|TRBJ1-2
ASSPPAIRGQGGYT
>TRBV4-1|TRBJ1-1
ASSQEGTPFNTEAF
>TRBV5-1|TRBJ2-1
ASSLGDNYNEQF
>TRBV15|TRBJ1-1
ATSGGGTANTEAF
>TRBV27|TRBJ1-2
ASSLSGGANYGYT
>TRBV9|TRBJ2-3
ASTFRPSTDTQY
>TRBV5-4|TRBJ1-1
ASSPGTGRRDTEAF
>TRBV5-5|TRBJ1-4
ASSLGSGTRKEKLF
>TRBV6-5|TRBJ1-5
ASTPEVSNQPQH
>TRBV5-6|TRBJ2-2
ASSPGLAGGMWGTGELF
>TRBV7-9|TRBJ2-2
ASSFTSGTGELF
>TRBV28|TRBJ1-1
ASSLQWQGAF
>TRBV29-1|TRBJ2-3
SVEEGRDTQY
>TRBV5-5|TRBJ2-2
ASSRQGSNGELF
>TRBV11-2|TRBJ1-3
ASSPIIGNTIY
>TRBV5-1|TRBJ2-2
ASSAEAGNTGELF
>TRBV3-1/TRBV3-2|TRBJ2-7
ASSQSSLTGGDGYEQY
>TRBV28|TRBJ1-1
ASSRTTGGSKAF
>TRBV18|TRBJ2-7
ASSPGTDFGQY
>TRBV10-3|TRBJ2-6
AISESLDRLSGANVLT
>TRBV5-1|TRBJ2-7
ASSLAGDSIRGQY
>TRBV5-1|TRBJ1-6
ASSLDGNNSPLH